The rows below give T cell receptor beta chains drawn from one sample of a study of sequential checkpoint blockade in melanoma. Profiled with immunoSEQ multiplex PCR; TCRdb holds only in-frame clones, not every one. The sample contains about 37,000 clones, 84% of which appear only once. Sequencing was performed on CD8+ T cells sorted from blood (inferred from file names), taken from a patient given nivolumab and ipilimumab in sequence. These receptors were taken from a human donor with melanoma. The CDR3 runs from the conserved cysteine through the conserved F or W. A D gene is named only where the DNA matches it firmly. Size is stated for part of the rows, as once, few or many counts, or as a class when the clone is expanded.

v_call: TRBV13; clone_size: once; d_call: NA; j_call: TRBJ1-4; cdr3_aa: CASSPERVAGEKLFF; cdr3_nt: TGTGCCAGCAGCCCAGAGAGGGTCGCGGGTGAAAAACTGTTTTTT
v_call: TRBV6-5; clone_size: NA; d_call: NA; j_call: TRBJ1-1; cdr3_aa: CASSYGQNTEAFF; cdr3_nt: TGTGCCAGCAGTTACGGACAGAACACTGAAGCTTTCTTT
v_call: TRBV7-8; clone_size: NA; d_call: NA; j_call: TRBJ1-1; cdr3_aa: CASSLAFQGGTEAFF; cdr3_nt: TGTGCCAGCAGCTTAGCGTTCCAGGGTGGGACTGAAGCTTTCTTT
v_call: TRBV19; clone_size: once; d_call: TRBD2; j_call: TRBJ2-7; cdr3_aa: CARTSGSREQYF; cdr3_nt: TGTGCCAGGACTAGCGGGAGTAGGGAGCAGTACTTC
v_call: TRBV6-5; clone_size: few; d_call: NA; j_call: TRBJ2-7; cdr3_aa: CASSYSRYEQYF; cdr3_nt: TGTGCCAGCAGTTACTCGAGGTACGAGCAGTACTTC
v_call: TRBV5-1; clone_size: NA; d_call: NA; j_call: TRBJ2-7; cdr3_aa: CASSSWTVDYEQYF; cdr3_nt: TGCGCCAGCAGCTCCTGGACAGTAGATTACGAGCAGTACTTC
v_call: TRBV19; clone_size: NA; d_call: NA; j_call: TRBJ1-1; cdr3_aa: CATYFPIPDSQNTEAFF; cdr3_nt: TGTGCCACCTACTTCCCAATCCCCGACAGCCAAAACACTGAAGCTTTCTTT
v_call: TRBV6-1; clone_size: NA; d_call: TRBD2; j_call: TRBJ2-1; cdr3_aa: CASSEALGDYLDNEQFF; cdr3_nt: TGTGCCAGCAGTGAAGCGCTTGGGGACTACCTAGACAATGAGCAGTTCTTC
v_call: TRBV19; clone_size: NA; d_call: NA; j_call: TRBJ2-1; cdr3_aa: CASSIGGNSYNEQFF; cdr3_nt: TGTGCCAGTAGTATTGGGGGCAACTCCTACAATGAGCAGTTCTTC
v_call: TRBV28; clone_size: NA; d_call: NA; j_call: TRBJ2-2; cdr3_aa: CASSAQGTVSGELFF; cdr3_nt: TGTGCCAGCTCCGCCCAGGGGACGGTTAGCGGGGAGCTGTTTTTT
v_call: TRBV28; clone_size: few; d_call: TRBD2; j_call: TRBJ2-5; cdr3_aa: CASSHARTSKETQYF; cdr3_nt: TGTGCCAGCAGTCACGCGAGGACTAGCAAGGAGACCCAGTACTTC
v_call: TRBV7-2; clone_size: few; d_call: TRBD1; j_call: TRBJ1-1; cdr3_aa: CASSLDTGAEAFF; cdr3_nt: TGTGCCAGCAGCTTAGACACAGGGGCTGAAGCTTTCTTT
v_call: TRBV27; clone_size: NA; d_call: TRBD1; j_call: TRBJ1-1; cdr3_aa: CASSTRQQGSGEAFF; cdr3_nt: TGTGCCAGCAGTACGAGACAACAGGGGAGTGGAGAAGCTTTCTTT
v_call: TRBV28; clone_size: NA; d_call: TRBD2; j_call: TRBJ2-1; cdr3_aa: CASSPLPGTSGGGPYNEQFF; cdr3_nt: TGTGCCAGCAGTCCCCTTCCCGGGACTAGCGGGGGGGGCCCCTACAATGAGCAGTTCTTC
v_call: TRBV9; clone_size: NA; d_call: TRBD2; j_call: TRBJ2-1; cdr3_aa: CASSDRLAGSDEQFF; cdr3_nt: TGTGCCAGCAGCGACCGACTAGCGGGAAGCGATGAGCAGTTCTTC
v_call: TRBV13; clone_size: NA; d_call: NA; j_call: TRBJ1-4; cdr3_aa: CASSLAGNEKLFF; cdr3_nt: TGTGCCAGCAGCTTGGCGGGGAATGAAAAACTGTTTTTT
v_call: TRBV5-1; clone_size: NA; d_call: TRBD1; j_call: TRBJ2-5; cdr3_aa: CASSPGTGGLETQYF; cdr3_nt: TGCGCCAGCAGCCCCGGGACAGGGGGCCTTGAGACCCAGTACTTC